This T cell receptor beta chain was captured in a study of blood T cell repertoires in COVID-19. Profiled with immunoSEQ multiplex PCR; TCRdb holds only in-frame clones, not every one. The sample holds fewer than 250,000 clones, roughly 85% seen once. Trimming took off 5 bases at V and 0 bases at J, with 4 bases between the two ends. Germline CDR1 and CDR2: MDHEN and SYDVKM. CDR3 length: 12 amino acids. Remarks on this clone: Other DNA sequences in the same sample also yield this CDR3.

The chain recombines TRBV28 with TRBJ1-2; D uncertain. This TCR was recovered from a woman aged 40 to 55 who had been exposed to COVID-19. The source material was PBMCs or T cells enriched from blood (not recorded which). For the CDR3, the DNA is TGTGCCAGCAGTCCCGCTAACTATGGCTACACCTTC. Residues: CASSPANYGYTF.